Each of the 21 T cell receptor beta chains below was sequenced from the same sample in a study of beta chain features in type 1 diabetes. Sequenced material consisted of expressed TCRB transcripts (all of the isolated RNA was reverse transcribed). Libraries were prepared by immunoSEQ multiplex PCR; TCRdb keeps only in-frame clonotypes and omits some of them. The sample holds roughly 500,000 clones, approximately 31% seen once. The sample taken for sequencing was naive CD4+ T cells from blood. The source is a man between 18 and 29 years old in good health.

The chain links TRBV28 to TRBJ2-3; D unclear. Germline V gives CDR1 MDHEN, CDR2 SYDVKM. The V end was cut by 3 bases, the J end by 5 bases, with 6 bases between. The CDR3 consists of 12 residues. This CDR3 reads CASSLAEDTQYF. The DNA of the CDR3 is TGTGCCAGCAGTTTGGCAGAAGATACGCAGTATTTT.

This clone was detected only a few times. The chain is built from TRBV5-1 and TRBJ2-5; D possibly corresponds to TRBD1 (5 bases). V lost 3 bases to trimming and J lost 7 bases, with 13 bases between them. The CDR3 runs 13 residues. Germline loops: CDR1 SGHRS, CDR2 YFSETQ. CDR3 sequence: CASSWGDRGTQYF. CDR3 coding DNA: TGCGCCAGCAGCTGGGGCGACCGAGGGACCCAGTACTTC.

This chain connects TRBV14 to TRBJ2-1; D is undetermined. CDR3 size: 13 residues. Germline-derived CDR1 and CDR2 are SGHDN and FVKESK. V lost 3 bases to trimming and J lost 3 bases, with 6 bases between them. The CDR3 DNA reads TGTGCCAGCAGCCAGGGATACTACAATGAGCAGTTCTTC. Its translation is CASSQGYYNEQFF.

This chain links TRBV10-3 with TRBJ2-5, with 8 nucleotides matching TRBD2. J lost 1 base, V lost 5 bases, and 3 bases had no gene match. This CDR3 spans 14 amino acids. Germline V CDR1 and CDR2: ENHRY, SYGVKD. The CDR3 protein is CAISMTSAQETQYF. CDR3 DNA sequence: TGTGCCATCAGTATGACTAGCGCCCAAGAGACCCAGTACTTC.

This clone was observed a handful of times. The chain joins TRBV10-3 to TRBJ1-4, with D tentatively TRBD1 (5 bases). The ends were cut back, 11 bases at V and 4 bases at J, with 14 bases in the middle. The CDR3 has 13 amino acids. Germline V gene sequence: CDR1 ENHRY, CDR2 SYGVKD. CDR3 in amino acids: CAVQPTDNEKLFF. The CDR3 nucleotides read TGTGCCGTACAACCGACAGATAATGAAAAACTGTTTTTT.

The J gene is TRBJ2-7, the V gene TRBV6-1; D is ambiguous. Trimming left V 1 base short and J 3 bases short, with 7 bases between. The CDR3 loop spans 13 amino acids. The germline gives CDR1 MNHNS, CDR2 SASEGT. This CDR3 is CASSEDISYEQYF. The CDR3 DNA is TGTGCCAGCAGTGAAGACATCAGCTACGAGCAGTACTTC.

This clone was observed a handful of times. The chain recombines TRBV5-1 with TRBJ1-1; D gene unclear. V was pared by 0 bases and J by 1 base, with 7 bases between. From germline, CDR1 is SGHRS and CDR2 YFSETQ. The CDR3 covers 14 residues. The CDR3 DNA reads TGCGCCAGCAGCTTGGCACAGCCGAACACTGAAGCTTTCTTT. Translated, it gives CASSLAQPNTEAFF. The full variable domain, completed using reference TRBV5-1 and TRBJ1-1, is KAGVTQTPRYLIKTRGQQVTLSCSPISGHRSVSWYQQTPGQGLQFLFEYFSETQRNKGNFPGRFSGRQFSNSRSEMNVSTLELGDSALYLCASSLAQPNTEAFFGQGTRLTVV.

This sequence joins TRBV25-1 and TRBJ2-7; 7 bases line up with TRBD2. With V trimmed by 1 base and J by 2 bases, 5 bases remained unmatched. Germline V gene sequence: CDR1 MGHDK, CDR2 SYGVNS. The CDR3 sequence is 15 residues long. The CDR3: CASSESGGRTYEQYF. CDR3 coding DNA: TGTGCCAGCAGTGAATCGGGGGGACGAACCTACGAGCAGTACTTC.

In this sample, this clone turned up a few times. The chain employs TRBV27 and TRBJ2-3; 9 bases map to TRBD2. Germline V CDR1 and CDR2: MNHEY, SMNVEV (reference sequence). CDR3 size: 15 residues. V gave up 6 bases and J gave up 2 bases; unmatched junction bases: 6. Here the CDR3 reads CASSASGTITDTQYF. In DNA form, the CDR3 reads TGTGCCAGCAGCGCTAGCGGGACAATCACAGATACGCAGTATTTT.

On this clone itself: One end of the junction does not line up with germline, which may come from a read error. The chain couples TRBV7-9 to TRBJ2-5; 8 nucleotides agree with TRBD2. Germline CDR1 SEHNR, CDR2 FQNEAQ (reference sequence). The CDR3 consists of 14 residues. The CDR3 DNA is TGTGCCAGCAGCTTACTGAGTGTCCAGCCGGGAGGGGACTTC. Its protein is CASSLLSVQPGGDF.

This clone has more than one count but fewer than ten. V usage is TRBV28 and J usage is TRBJ1-4, with D possibly TRBD1 on 5 matching bases. V gave up 11 bases and J gave up 5 bases, with 15 bases separating them. This CDR3 has 13 amino acids. CDR1 is MDHEN and CDR2 is SYDVKM in the germline V gene. For the CDR3, the DNA is TGTGCCGGGAAAGGGGCAGCCAATGAAAAACTGTTTTTT. Its protein is CAGKGAANEKLFF.

The chain carries TRBV2 and TRBJ2-7, with TRBD1 matching over 7 bases. Per the germline V gene, CDR1 is SNHLY and CDR2 is FYNNEI. V lost 11 bases and J lost 5; bases outside the gene matches: 9. The length of the CDR3 is 12 residues. CDR3: CAGETGTDEQYF. CDR3 coding DNA: TGTGCCGGGGAGACAGGGACGGACGAGCAGTACTTC.

The chain uses TRBV28 and TRBJ2-7; weak D call: TRBD2 (6 bases). This CDR3 has 13 residues. Trimming stripped 8 bases from V and 4 bases from J, with 15 bases between. CDR1 and CDR2 from the germline V gene are MDHEN and SYDVKM. The CDR3 region is CASLAVAPYEQYF. DNA for the CDR3: TGTGCCAGCTTAGCGGTGGCCCCTTACGAGCAGTACTTC.

Only a few counts were recorded for this clone. This chain connects TRBV30 to TRBJ1-4, with no clear D. The CDR3 is 16 amino acids. V shed 0 bases and J shed 2 bases, with 13 bases lying between them. The germline V gene encodes CDR1 GTSNPN and CDR2 SVGIG (reference sequence). Written as DNA, the CDR3 is TGTGCCTGGAGTGTTCCCCTGACGGCTACTAATGAAAAACTGTTTTTT. This gives the protein CAWSVPLTATNEKLFF.

This chain's CDR3 is CASSYGQDSREQYF. The DNA of the CDR3 is TGTGCCAGCAGTTACGGCCAGGACTCCCGCGAGCAGTACTTC. This chain joins TRBV6-6 and TRBJ2-7; D is perhaps TRBD2 (5 bases). V was shortened by 2 bases and J by 6 bases, with 14 bases between the two germline ends. The CDR3 length is 14 residues. Per germline, CDR1 MNHNY and CDR2 SVGAGI (reference sequence).

This clone appeared a single time. The rearrangement uses TRBV27 and TRBJ1-2; possibly TRBD1 for D (6 bases). V dropped 6 bases and J dropped 4 bases, with 12 bases sitting between them. This CDR3 has 13 residues. From germline, CDR1 is MNHEY and CDR2 SMNVEV (reference sequence). The DNA of the CDR3 is TGTGCCAGCAGGGTTACAGGGATCTATGGCTACACCTTC. It translates to CASRVTGIYGYTF.

This clone was seen a single time. This chain joins TRBV27 and TRBJ2-6; possibly TRBD1 or TRBD2 for D (5 bases each). The CDR3 covers 14 residues. Trimming removed 4 bases at V and 12 bases at J, with 16 bases between. Germline CDR1 is MNHEY and CDR2 is SMNVEV (reference sequence). The CDR3 loop reads CASSSRDRLSVLTF. The CDR3 DNA is TGTGCCAGCAGTTCCCGGGACCGCCTTAGCGTCCTGACTTTC.

The gene calls are TRBV5-1 and TRBJ2-1, with a possible D match to TRBD1 (5 bases). The CDR3 is 16 amino acids. Germline CDR1 reads SGHRS; CDR2 reads YFSETQ. V lost 4 bases to trimming and J lost 8 bases, with 22 bases between them. CDR3: CASSPTRVGSLDEQFF. CDR3 coding DNA: TGCGCCAGCAGCCCCACCAGGGTGGGTAGTTTGGATGAGCAGTTCTTC.

This clone was observed a few times. The J gene is TRBJ1-4, the V gene TRBV15; D is uncertain. The CDR3 has 15 amino acids. Deletions cut 5 bases from V and 5 bases from J, with 15 bases between. Germline-derived CDR1 and CDR2 are LNHNV and YYDKDF (reference sequence). Here the CDR3 DNA reads TGTGCCACCAGCCCCCAGAGACTATTAAATGAAAAACTGTTTTTT. Residues: CATSPQRLLNEKLFF. The full variable domain, completed using reference TRBV15 and TRBJ1-4, is DAMVIQNPRYQVTQFGKPVTLSCSQTLNHNVMYWYQQKSSQAPKLLFHYYDKDFNNEADTPDNFQSRRPNTSFCFLDIRSPGLGDTAMYLCATSPQRLLNEKLFFGSGTQLSVL.

The rearrangement uses TRBV19 and TRBJ2-3; D call uncertain. The CDR3 runs 14 residues. The V gene lost 0 bases and the J gene lost 0 bases, with 4 bases spanning the gap. Germline CDR1 is LNHDA and CDR2 is SQIVND (reference sequence). The CDR3 DNA reads as TGTGCCAGTAGTATAGACTCTAGCACAGATACGCAGTATTTT. Residues: CASSIDSSTDTQYF.

J is TRBJ2-1 and V is TRBV7-2; D gene unclear. The CDR3 covers 14 residues. In germline, CDR1 is SGHTA, CDR2 FQGNSA. Trimming cost V 5 bases and J 6 bases, with 14 bases left between them. The CDR3 region has the DNA TGTGCCAGCAGCGCAGGACCCCTCGGCAATGAGCAGTTCTTC. Its protein product is CASSAGPLGNEQFF.